This T cell receptor (beta chain) was recovered during a study of T cells in Graves' hyperthyroidism and ophthalmopathy. Study-level points and caveats: Ophthalmopathy was separated from stable hyperthyroidism by a 13 V-J model. Blood also held most thyroid clonotypes expanded beyond 0.001.

Over 18 months, lack of ophthalmopathy progression marked Graves' hyperthyroidism as stable. Amplification of TCR beta CDR3 regions used RNA as the template. HTBI primers were used for first-round RT-PCR of the TCR CDR3. One entry per CDR3 protein results from TCRdb running MiXCR on the multiplex PCR reads. The sample contains about 700,000 distinct CDR3 sequences, around 15% of which appear only once. This clonotype was seen more than once but under ten times. The target antigen is unknown. The V gene lost 3 bases and the J gene lost 6 bases, with 8 bases spanning the gap. The CDR3 covers 13 residues. The germline gives CDR1 KGHDR, CDR2 SFDVKD.

The rearrangement uses TRBV24-1 and TRBJ1-5, with D tentatively TRBD1 (5 bases). The source of this sequence is a woman under 30 with Graves' hyperthyroidism. Sequencing was done on a sample of blood. In DNA form, the CDR3 reads TGTGCCACCAGTGATCGGGGACTTCAGCCCCAGCATTTT. Protein: CATSDRGLQPQHF.